The 4 T cell receptor beta chains below all came from one sample that was sequenced in a study of cytomegalovirus exposure and HLA in healthy donors. 13 Jbeta primers and 60 Vbeta primers were used for the PCR. Some clones are missing from TCRdb's copy, which holds only in-frame ones; the method was immunoSEQ multiplex PCR. The sample has 150,000 to 200,000 clones; the top ten hold roughly 2%. The sequenced sample was PBMCs. The receptors shown here come from a man aged 25-45 years in good health and CMV-seronegative.

The chain uses TRBV19 and TRBJ2-2; 14 bases match TRBD2. The germline CDR1 and CDR2 sequences are LNHDA and SQIVND (reference sequence). The ends lost 6 bases at V and 5 bases at J; junction bases unmatched: 17. The CDR3 sequence is 20 residues long. Here the CDR3 DNA reads TGTGCCAGTAGCCCCACTCCGGGACTAGCGGGAGTTCTCTGGACCGGGGAGCTGTTTTTT. It yields the protein CASSPTPGLAGVLWTGELFF.

V usage is TRBV29-1 and J usage is TRBJ2-1; TRBD2 aligns across 9 bases. Unmatched junction bases numbered 3, after V lost 6 bases and J lost 0 bases. From germline, CDR1 is SQVTM and CDR2 ANQGSEA. This CDR3 is built from 14 residues. The DNA for the CDR3 is TGCAGCGTCCTAGCGGGAAGCTCCTACAATGAGCAGTTCTTC. It specifies CSVLAGSSYNEQFF.

The chain recombines TRBV18 with TRBJ1-1; the D gene is possibly TRBD1 (5 bases). The CDR3 is 12 residues long. The V and J ends lost 6 bases and 11 bases respectively, with 16 bases between them. Germline assignment: CDR1 KGHSH and CDR2 LQKENI. The CDR3 bases are TGTGCCAGCTCCCCCGATGGTGGGGGGGCTTTCTTT. Translation: CASSPDGGGAFF.

V is TRBV5-4 and J is TRBJ1-2, with TRBD1 matching over 7 bases. The CDR3 contains 13 residues. Trimming removed 4 bases from V and 4 bases from J; junction bases left unmatched: 4. CDR1 SGHNT and CDR2 YYREEE come from the germline V gene (reference sequence). The CDR3 bases are TGTGCCAGCAGCAACCAGGGGGGCTATGGCTACACCTTC. It encodes CASSNQGGYGYTF.